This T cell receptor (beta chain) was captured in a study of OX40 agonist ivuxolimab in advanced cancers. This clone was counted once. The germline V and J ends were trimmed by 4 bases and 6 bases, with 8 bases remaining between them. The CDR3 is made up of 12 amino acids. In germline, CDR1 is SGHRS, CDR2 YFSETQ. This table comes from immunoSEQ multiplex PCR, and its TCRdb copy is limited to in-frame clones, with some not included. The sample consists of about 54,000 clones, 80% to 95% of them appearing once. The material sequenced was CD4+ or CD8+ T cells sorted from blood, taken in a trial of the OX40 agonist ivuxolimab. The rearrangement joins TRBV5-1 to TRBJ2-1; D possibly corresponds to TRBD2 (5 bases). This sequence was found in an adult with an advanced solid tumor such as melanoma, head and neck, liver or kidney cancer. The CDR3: CASSPGVNEQFF. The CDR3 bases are TGCGCCAGCAGCCCCGGGGTCAATGAGCAGTTCTTC.